This entry describes one T cell receptor (beta chain). What antigen it recognizes has not been identified. Base qualities were left out, and no much larger clone turns up one base away. The data derive from a study of blood T cell repertoires in COVID-19 (TCRdb year 2020). About the full investigation: Collaborator samples came from the United States, Italy and Spain and covered acute and convalescent phases of COVID-19. The prospective study material was composed of cDNA or gDNA derived from T cells, B-cell-depleted T cells, or PBMCs. Deeply sampled blood TCRbeta repertoires from subjects exposed to, actively infected with, or recovered from COVID-19 were included in the dataset. The repertoires were released in a freely available public database meant as a resource for research on the immune response to SARS-CoV-2. Samples were obtained from the ongoing ImmuneRACE study (first 160 participants) and from 1,200 or so subjects provided by 6 global collaborators. Sample metadata almost always included a de-identified subject ID, COVID-19 status, age in years and sex. Where available, HLA class I and class II types were taken from metadata supplied by the sample provider and were not determined by assay-based typing. Broader findings and caveats from the paper: The quantity of clinical and demographic metadata differed by source and by participant and was supplied without curation.

One collaborating source in Seattle enrolled patients while the patients were actively infected and followed the patients over time throughout the course of disease. The collaborating institutions used their own protocols to collect whole blood in K2EDTA tubes. Collaborator samples were shipped for TCRbeta analysis as frozen whole blood, isolated PBMCs, or DNA extracted from either sample type. CDR1 LNHDA and CDR2 SQIVND are derived from the germline V gene (reference sequence). Counted from cysteine to phenylalanine, this CDR3 has 15 amino acids. Of all the DNA, just the CDR3 is kept, 45 bases in frame from base 1. Between the V and J ends, shortened by 3 bases and 6 bases respectively, the junction contains 15 bases. TCRbeta CDR3 regions were amplified from genomic DNA by means of the immunoSEQ Assay, a bias-controlled multiplex PCR. The authors' analysis ran thus. Nucleated cell counts per sample were estimated from amplification of reference gene primers within the assay. To quantify the absolute abundance of each unique TCRbeta CDR3 rearrangement, sequence reads were collapsed and filtered. Productive Simpson clonality was computed per sample as the square root of Simpson's diversity index over productive rearrangements. TCRdb took this table from immuneACCESS and kept in-frame rearrangements with V and J called. Such tables lack part of the clones; where checked against another copy, unresolved V genes explain under half of the gap, and the rest is unexplained. V, J and clone size are taken as reported in that table, and D and trimming were inferred from the DNA itself. The table for this sample lists 200,000 to 250,000 clones; around 89% of them were counted only once. In total, the top ten clones hold under 3.5% of the sample.

The source of this sequence is a man younger than 45 with COVID-19, enrolled during active disease. Here the chain combines TRBV19 and TRBJ2-1, with an unclear D gene assignment. The specimen sequenced was peripheral blood. This receptor carries the CDR3 CASSIKPVEPNEQFF. The DNA is as follows: TGTGCCAGTAGTATTAAGCCCGTTGAACCCAATGAGCAGTTCTTC.